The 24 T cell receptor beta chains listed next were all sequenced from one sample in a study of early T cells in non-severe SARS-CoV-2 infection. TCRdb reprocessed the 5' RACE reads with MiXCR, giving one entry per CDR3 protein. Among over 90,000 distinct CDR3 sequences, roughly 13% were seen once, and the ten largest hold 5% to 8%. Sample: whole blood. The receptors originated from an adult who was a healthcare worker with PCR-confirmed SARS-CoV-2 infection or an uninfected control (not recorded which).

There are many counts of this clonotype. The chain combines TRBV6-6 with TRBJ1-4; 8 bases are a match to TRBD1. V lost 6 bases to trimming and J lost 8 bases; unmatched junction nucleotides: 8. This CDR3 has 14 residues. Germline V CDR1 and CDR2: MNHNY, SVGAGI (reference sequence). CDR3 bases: TGTGCCAGCAGCCGTGGACAGGGAGGAGAAAAACTGTTTTTT. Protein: CASSRGQGGEKLFF.

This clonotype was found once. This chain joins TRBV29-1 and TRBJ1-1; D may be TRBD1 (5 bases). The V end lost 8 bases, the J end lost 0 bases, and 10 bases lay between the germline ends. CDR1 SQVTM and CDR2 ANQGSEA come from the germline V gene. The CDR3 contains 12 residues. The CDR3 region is CSSGGMNTEAFF. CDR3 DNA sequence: TGCAGCTCCGGGGGGATGAACACTGAAGCTTTCTTT.

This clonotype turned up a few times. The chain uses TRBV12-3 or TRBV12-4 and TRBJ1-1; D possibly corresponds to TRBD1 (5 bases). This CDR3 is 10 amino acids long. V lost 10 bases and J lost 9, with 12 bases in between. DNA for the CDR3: TGTGCCACCAGGGAAAGTAAAGCTTTCTTT. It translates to CATRESKAFF.

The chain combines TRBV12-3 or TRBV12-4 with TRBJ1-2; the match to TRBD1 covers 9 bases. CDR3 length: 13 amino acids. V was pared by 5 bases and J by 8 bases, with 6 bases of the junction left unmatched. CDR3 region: CASSPQGAKGYTF. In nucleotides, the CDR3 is TGTGCCAGCAGTCCACAGGGGGCGAAAGGCTACACCTTC.

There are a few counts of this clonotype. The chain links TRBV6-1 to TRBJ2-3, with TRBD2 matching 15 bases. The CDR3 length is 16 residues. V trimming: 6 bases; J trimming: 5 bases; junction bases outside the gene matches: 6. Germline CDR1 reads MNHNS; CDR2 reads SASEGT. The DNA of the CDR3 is TGTGCCAGCAGGGGCTGGGGACTAGCGGGAGGAGATACGCAGTATTTT. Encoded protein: CASRGWGLAGGDTQYF.

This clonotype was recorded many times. The CDR3: CASSPGTSGSITQYF. In nucleotides, the CDR3 is TGTGCCAGCAGCCCCGGGACTAGCGGGAGTATCACCCAGTACTTC. J is TRBJ2-5 and V is TRBV9; 14 bases align to TRBD2. The CDR3 runs to 15 residues. Germline V CDR1 and CDR2: SGDLS, YYNGEE. V lost 4 bases and J lost 8; bases outside the gene matches: 7. Variable domain in full (rest from reference TRBV9 and TRBJ2-5): DSGVTQTPKHLITATGQRVTLRCSPRSGDLSVYWYQQSLDQGLQFLIQYYNGEERAKGNILERFSAQQFPDLHSELNLSSLELGDSALYFCASSPGTSGSITQYFGPGTRLLVL.

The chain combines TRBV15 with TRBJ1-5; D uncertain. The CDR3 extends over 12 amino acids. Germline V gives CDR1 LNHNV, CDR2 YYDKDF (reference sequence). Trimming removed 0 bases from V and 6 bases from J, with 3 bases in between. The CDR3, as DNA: TGTGCCACCAGCAGAGATCGTCAGCCCCAGCATTTT. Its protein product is CATSRDRQPQHF.

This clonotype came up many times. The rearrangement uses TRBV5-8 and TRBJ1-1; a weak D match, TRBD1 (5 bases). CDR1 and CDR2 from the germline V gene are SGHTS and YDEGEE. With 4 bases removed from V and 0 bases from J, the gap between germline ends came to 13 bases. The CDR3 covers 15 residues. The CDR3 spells CASSTGVGMNTEAFF. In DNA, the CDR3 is TGTGCCAGCAGCACGGGGGTGGGTATGAACACTGAAGCTTTCTTT.

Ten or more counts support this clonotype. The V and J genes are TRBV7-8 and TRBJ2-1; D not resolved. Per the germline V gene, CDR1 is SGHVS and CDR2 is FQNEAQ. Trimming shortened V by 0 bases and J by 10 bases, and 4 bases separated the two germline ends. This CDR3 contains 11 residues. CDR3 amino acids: CASSLAREQFF. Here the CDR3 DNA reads TGTGCCAGCAGCTTAGCACGGGAGCAGTTCTTC.

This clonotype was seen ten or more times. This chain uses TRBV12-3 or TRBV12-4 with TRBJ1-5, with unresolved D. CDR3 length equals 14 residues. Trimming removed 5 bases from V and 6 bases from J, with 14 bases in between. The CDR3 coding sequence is TGTGCCAGCAGTCCAGCACCCTGGGGTCAGCCCCAGCATTTT. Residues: CASSPAPWGQPQHF.

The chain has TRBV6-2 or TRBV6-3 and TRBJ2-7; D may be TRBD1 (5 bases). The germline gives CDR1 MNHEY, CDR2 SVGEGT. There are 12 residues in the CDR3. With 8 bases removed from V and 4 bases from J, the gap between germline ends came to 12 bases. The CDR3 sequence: CASSPTVYEQYF. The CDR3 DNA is TGTGCCAGCTCCCCGACAGTTTACGAGCAGTACTTC.

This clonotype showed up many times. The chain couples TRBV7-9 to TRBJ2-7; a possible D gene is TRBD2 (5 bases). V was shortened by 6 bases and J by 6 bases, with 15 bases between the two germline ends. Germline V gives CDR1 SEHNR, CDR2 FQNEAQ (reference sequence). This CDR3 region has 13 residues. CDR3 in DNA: TGTGCCAGCAGGCAAATTGGACTCGGCGAGCAGTACTTC. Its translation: CASRQIGLGEQYF.

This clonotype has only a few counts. The CDR3 here is CASSLRVVAENTGELFF. The DNA of the CDR3 is TGTGCCAGCAGCTTAAGAGTTGTAGCGGAGAACACCGGGGAGCTGTTTTTT. V is TRBV7-9 and J is TRBJ2-2; D is perhaps TRBD2 (6 bases). This CDR3 spans 17 amino acids. Per germline, CDR1 SEHNR and CDR2 FQNEAQ (reference sequence). The V gene lost 2 bases and the J gene lost 1 base, with 14 bases spanning the gap. Drawing the rest from reference TRBV7-9 and TRBJ2-2, the complete variable domain is DTGVSQNPRHKITKRGQNVTFRCDPISEHNRLYWYRQTLGQGPEFLTYFQNEAQLEKSRLLSDRFSAERPKGSFSTLEIQRTEQGDSAMYLCASSLRVVAENTGELFFGEGSRLTVL.

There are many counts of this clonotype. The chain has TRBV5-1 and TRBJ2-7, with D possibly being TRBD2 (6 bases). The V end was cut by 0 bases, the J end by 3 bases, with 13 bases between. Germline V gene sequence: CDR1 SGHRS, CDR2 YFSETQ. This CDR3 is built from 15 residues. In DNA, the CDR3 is TGCGCCAGCAGCTTGGAATCGGGAGACAGCTACGAGCAGTACTTC. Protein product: CASSLESGDSYEQYF.

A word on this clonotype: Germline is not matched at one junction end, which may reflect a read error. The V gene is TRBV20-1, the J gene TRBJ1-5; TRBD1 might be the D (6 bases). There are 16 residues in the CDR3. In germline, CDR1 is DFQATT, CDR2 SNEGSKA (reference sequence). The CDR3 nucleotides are TGCAGTGCTAGGAAACAGGGAAGTAATGGCAATCAGCCCCTGCATTTT. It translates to CSARKQGSNGNQPLHF.

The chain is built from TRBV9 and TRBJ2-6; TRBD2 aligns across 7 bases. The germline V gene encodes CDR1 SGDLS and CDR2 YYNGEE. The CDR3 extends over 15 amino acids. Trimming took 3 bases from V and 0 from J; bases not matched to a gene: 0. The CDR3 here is CASSGTSSGANVLTF. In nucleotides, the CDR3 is TGTGCCAGCAGCGGGACTAGCTCTGGGGCCAACGTCCTGACTTTC.

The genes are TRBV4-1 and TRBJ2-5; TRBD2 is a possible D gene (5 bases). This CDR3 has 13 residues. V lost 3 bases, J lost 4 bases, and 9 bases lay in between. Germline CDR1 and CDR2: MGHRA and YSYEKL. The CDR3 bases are TGCGCCAGCAGCCAGCGCGGGCGAGAGACCCAGTACTTC. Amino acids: CASSQRGRETQYF.

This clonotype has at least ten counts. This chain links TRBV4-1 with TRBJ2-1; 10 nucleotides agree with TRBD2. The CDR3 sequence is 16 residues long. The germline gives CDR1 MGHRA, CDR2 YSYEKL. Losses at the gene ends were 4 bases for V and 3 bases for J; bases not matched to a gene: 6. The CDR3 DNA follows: TGCGCCAGCAGCCCAATTAGCGGGAGGAACTACAATGAGCAGTTCTTC. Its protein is CASSPISGRNYNEQFF.

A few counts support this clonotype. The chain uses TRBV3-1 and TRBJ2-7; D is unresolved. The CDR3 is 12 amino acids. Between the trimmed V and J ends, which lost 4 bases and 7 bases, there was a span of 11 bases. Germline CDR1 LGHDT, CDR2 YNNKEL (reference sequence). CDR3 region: CASSPSTREQYF. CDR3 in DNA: TGTGCCAGCAGCCCCTCCACTCGGGAGCAGTACTTC.

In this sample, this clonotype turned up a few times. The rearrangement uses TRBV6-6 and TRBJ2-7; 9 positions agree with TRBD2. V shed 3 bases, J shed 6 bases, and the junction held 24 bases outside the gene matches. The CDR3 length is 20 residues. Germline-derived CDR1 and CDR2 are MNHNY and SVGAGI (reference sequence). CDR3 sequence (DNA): TGTGCCAGCAGTTATACCCCCCCTAGCGGGACATTCCTACCTTCCGGCGAGCAGTACTTC. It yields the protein CASSYTPPSGTFLPSGEQYF.

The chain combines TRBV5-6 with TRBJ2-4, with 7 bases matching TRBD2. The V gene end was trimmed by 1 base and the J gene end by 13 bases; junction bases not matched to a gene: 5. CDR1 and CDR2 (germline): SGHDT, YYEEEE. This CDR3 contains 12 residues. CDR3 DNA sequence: TGTGCCAGCAGCTTGTTGTCGGGGGGACAGTACTTC. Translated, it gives CASSLLSGGQYF.

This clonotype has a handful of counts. The DNA for the CDR3 is TGTGCCAGCAGCCCCACCCCGGGCGGGGAGCTGTTTTTT. Encoded protein: CASSPTPGGELFF. The chain employs TRBV7-8 and TRBJ2-2, with D unresolved. This CDR3 has 13 amino acids. Trimming shortened V by 5 bases and J by 7 bases, and 11 bases separated the two germline ends. Germline CDR1 SGHVS, CDR2 FQNEAQ.

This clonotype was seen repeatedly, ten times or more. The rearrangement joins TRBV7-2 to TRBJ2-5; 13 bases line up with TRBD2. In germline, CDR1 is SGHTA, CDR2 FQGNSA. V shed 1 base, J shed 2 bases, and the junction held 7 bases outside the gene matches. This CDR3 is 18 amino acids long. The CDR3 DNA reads TGTGCCAGCAGCTTAGAACTAGCGGGAGGGGTCGGGCAAGAGACCCAGTACTTC. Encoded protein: CASSLELAGGVGQETQYF.

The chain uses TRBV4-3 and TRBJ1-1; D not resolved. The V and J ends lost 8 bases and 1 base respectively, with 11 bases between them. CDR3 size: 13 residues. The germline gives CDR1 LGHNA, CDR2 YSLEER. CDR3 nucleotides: TGCGCCAGCTCCCAAGAAGAGAACACTGAAGCTTTCTTT. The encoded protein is CASSQEENTEAFF.